The subject of this entry is one T cell receptor (beta chain). Its antigen is unknown. This specimen belongs to a study of CD8+ T cells in alopecia areata. Study information: Treated patients received severity scores based on the percentage of scalp area affected. Study outcomes and limitations: Resident alphabeta T cells of normal skin are also sequenced in scalp samples.

Treatment specified: oral pan-JAK inhibitor, 5-10 mg twice daily. Those with alopecia areata gave lesional scalp punch biopsies and peripheral blood. The CDR3 contains 16 residues. The junction had 10 bases not matched to a gene; V was cut back by 3 bases and J by 4 bases. CDR1 is LGHNT and CDR2 is FRNRAP in the germline V gene. It was cDNA, reverse transcribed from extracted RNA, that served as the sequencing template. Sequenced by immunoSEQ multiplex PCR; TCRdb stores in-frame clones only, minus some. The table records roughly 110,000 clones, roughly 84% of them present only once. This chain links TRBV12-5 with TRBJ2-3, with 7 bases identical to TRBD1. This material consisted of CD8+ T cells sorted from blood, taken at week 24, from a patient treated with tofacitinib. The clonotype originates from a human donor with alopecia areata. CDR3 in DNA: TGTGCTAGTGGTTTCGTGGCCGGGACAGTGGCAGATACGCAGTATTTT. Amino acid sequence: CASGFVAGTVADTQYF.